This passage covers 13 T cell receptor beta chains from one sample sequenced in a study of T cell responses to AZD1222 COVID-19 vaccine. The method was immunoSEQ multiplex PCR; TCRdb's version includes in-frame clones alone and lacks a portion of them. The profile shows some 170,000 clones, about 92% of them singletons. This specimen consisted of peripheral blood, obtained on day 0 of AZD1222 vaccination. The origin of the receptors is an adult in good health.

This chain uses TRBV3-1 (or the pseudogene TRBV3-2) with TRBJ1-2, with a tentative D call TRBD1 (5 bases). The CDR3 extends over 12 amino acids. Germline CDR1 is LGHDT and CDR2 is YNNKEL (reference sequence). Trimming removed 2 bases from V and 7 bases from J, with 8 bases in between. Here the CDR3 reads CASSQQGFGYTF. In DNA form, the CDR3 reads TGTGCCAGCAGCCAACAGGGTTTTGGCTACACCTTC.

V usage is TRBV18 and J usage is TRBJ2-1; D gene ambiguous. CDR1 and CDR2 (germline): KGHSH, LQKENI. V was trimmed by 3 bases and J by 8 bases, leaving 14 bases between them. This CDR3 comprises 14 residues. The CDR3 DNA reads as TGTGCCAGCTCACCGGATCCCGCGCGCGATGAGCAGTTCTTC. Its translation is CASSPDPARDEQFF.

V gene TRBV2 combines with J gene TRBJ1-1; D unclear. Deletions cut 2 bases from V and 4 bases from J, with 11 bases between. This CDR3 spans 14 amino acids. Germline V gene sequence: CDR1 SNHLY, CDR2 FYNNEI. CDR3 sequence (DNA): TGTGCCAGCAGTGAAACCTCGTGGGGCACTGAAGCTTTCTTT. Protein sequence: CASSETSWGTEAFF.

V and J are TRBV5-6 and TRBJ1-1; D not resolved. V lost 2 bases and J 3 bases, leaving 17 bases between the germline ends. CDR3 length: 16 residues. Germline V gives CDR1 SGHDT, CDR2 YYEEEE. CDR3 sequence: CASSLPGLEFDTEAFF. The CDR3 nucleotides are TGTGCCAGCAGCTTACCGGGCCTGGAGTTCGACACTGAAGCTTTCTTT.

V is TRBV7-8 and J is TRBJ2-7; D ambiguous. Trimming stripped 1 base from V and 6 bases from J, with 10 bases between. The CDR3 sequence is 13 residues long. Germline CDR1 and CDR2: SGHVS and FQNEAQ. The CDR3 loop is CASSLEGFGEQYF. In DNA, the CDR3 is TGTGCCAGCAGCTTAGAGGGATTTGGCGAGCAGTACTTC.

The chain carries TRBV4-2 and TRBJ2-5; D is uncertain. Trimming took off 1 base at V and 3 bases at J, with 6 bases between the two ends. The length of the CDR3 is 13 residues. CDR1 is LGHNA, CDR2 YNFKEQ, per germline. The CDR3 protein is CASSQVSEETQYF. In DNA form, the CDR3 reads TGTGCCAGCAGCCAAGTTTCCGAAGAGACCCAGTACTTC.

This rearrangement joins TRBV7-2 to TRBJ2-7; tentatively, D is TRBD1 (6 bases). Between the trimmed V and J ends, which lost 6 bases and 7 bases, there was a span of 25 bases. The germline gives CDR1 SGHTA, CDR2 FQGNSA. This CDR3 region has 16 residues. The CDR3 loop is CASRDGVRGVRGEQYF. The CDR3 DNA reads as TGTGCCAGCAGGGATGGGGTCAGGGGTGTAAGAGGAGAGCAGTACTTC.

The chain links TRBV6-2 or TRBV6-3 to TRBJ1-5; D uncertain. The CDR3 is 14 residues long. The germline V gene has CDR1 MNHEY and CDR2 SVGEGT. Trimming shortened V by 5 bases and J by 6 bases, and 14 bases separated the two germline ends. CDR3 nucleotide sequence: TGTGCCAGCAGTAAAGTACAAAGAAGTCAGCCCCAGCATTTT. This encodes CASSKVQRSQPQHF.

The V gene is TRBV28, the J gene TRBJ2-7; D is unclear. V dropped 3 bases and J dropped 4 bases, with 4 bases sitting between them. CDR3 size: 11 residues. Germline-derived CDR1 and CDR2 are MDHEN and SYDVKM. The CDR3 sequence is CASSLEYEQYF. DNA for the CDR3: TGTGCCAGCAGTTTGGAGTACGAGCAGTACTTC.

This clone was picked up one time. The chain links TRBV19 to TRBJ1-5; D possibly corresponds to TRBD1 (5 bases). Looked up from germline, CDR1 is LNHDA and CDR2 is SQIVND (reference sequence). This CDR3 has 15 amino acids. The germline V and J ends were trimmed by 6 bases and 4 bases, with 16 bases remaining between them. CDR3 DNA sequence: TGTGCCAGTAGAGTAGAGGGGCTCGGGAATCAGCCCCAGCATTTT. As protein: CASRVEGLGNQPQHF.

V and J are TRBV2 and TRBJ1-5; D not resolved. Germline V CDR1 and CDR2: SNHLY, FYNNEI. Trimming pared 4 bases from V and 7 bases from J, leaving 14 bases between. CDR3 length: 14 residues. CDR3 DNA sequence: TGTGCCAGCAGTGTAGTCAGAGTTCAGCAGCCCCAGCATTTT. Encoded protein: CASSVVRVQQPQHF. Based on the CDR3 plus reference TRBV2 and TRBJ1-5, the full variable domain is EPEVTQTPSHQVTQMGQEVILRCVPISNHLYFYWYRQILGQKVEFLVSFYNNEISEKSEIFDDQFSVERPDGSNFTLKIRSTKLEDSAMYFCASSVVRVQQPQHFGDGTRLSIL.

J is TRBJ1-2 and V is TRBV29-1; tentatively, D is TRBD1 (5 bases). The CDR3 has 14 amino acids. Trimming left V 7 bases short and J 7 bases short, with 22 bases between. CDR1 is SQVTM, CDR2 ANQGSEA, per germline. The DNA of the CDR3 is TGCAGCGGAGGGGTCGAGGTCCTTCGAGGTGGCTACACCTTC. Protein product: CSGGVEVLRGGYTF. Full variable domain (missing parts from reference TRBV29-1 and TRBJ1-2): SAVISQKPSRDICQRGTSLTIQCQVDSQVTMMFWYRQQPGQSLTLIATANQGSEATYESGFVIDKFPISRPNLTFSTLTVSNMSPEDSSIYLCSGGVEVLRGGYTFGSGTRLTVV.

This clone has a single count. The V gene is TRBV12-3 or TRBV12-4, the J gene TRBJ1-2; 8 bases agree with TRBD1. Losses at the gene ends were 8 bases for V and 2 bases for J; bases not matched to a gene: 1. The CDR3 totals 12 residues. The DNA of the CDR3 is TGTGCCAGCTGGACAGGGAACTATGGCTACACCTTC. It encodes CASWTGNYGYTF.